One and the same sample provided the 17 T cell receptor beta chains below, sequenced in a study of T cell responses to AZD1222 COVID-19 vaccine. Profiling relied on immunoSEQ multiplex PCR, and the TCRdb table lists in-frame clones only, not all of them. The sample consists of approximately 110,000 clones, approximately 90% of them appearing once. The material sequenced was peripheral blood, taken on day 0 of AZD1222 vaccination. Source of these receptors: an adult in good health.

The genes are TRBV5-1 and TRBJ2-1, with 8 nucleotides matching TRBD1. Germline values: CDR1 SGHRS, CDR2 YFSETQ. V gave up 4 bases and J gave up 0 bases; unmatched junction bases: 6. This CDR3 contains 16 residues. The CDR3 spells CASSVDRGSSYNEQFF. CDR3 sequence (DNA): TGCGCCAGCAGCGTAGACAGGGGTAGCTCCTACAATGAGCAGTTCTTC.

The chain employs TRBV5-8 and TRBJ1-2; D possibly corresponds to TRBD1 (5 bases). CDR3 length: 18 residues. V gave up 3 bases and J gave up 5 bases, with 26 bases separating them. In germline, CDR1 is SGHTS, CDR2 YDEGEE. This CDR3 reads CASSWGLGGFDLGYGYTF. CDR3 sequence (DNA): TGTGCCAGCAGCTGGGGGTTGGGAGGCTTCGACCTCGGTTATGGCTACACCTTC.

This clone has a single count. The chain has TRBV18 and TRBJ2-7; perhaps TRBD1 as D (6 bases). The CDR3 length is 13 residues. Trimming left V 3 bases short and J 5 bases short, with 11 bases between. Germline CDR1 and CDR2: KGHSH and LQKENI. The CDR3 bases are TGTGCCAGCTCACCGATAGGGGGAAACGAGCAGTACTTC. Its translation: CASSPIGGNEQYF.

V and J are TRBV21-1 and TRBJ2-1; the table's D call TRBD1 went unverified against the DNA. TRBV21-1 is tagged as a pseudogene. CDR3 length: 16 residues. The CDR3 is CASSARGHILYNEQFF. CDR3 in DNA: TGTGCCAGCAGCGCGCGTGGGCATATACTCTACAATGAGCAGTTCTTC.

The chain uses TRBV4-2 and TRBJ2-7; the match to TRBD2 covers 8 bases. Germline loops: CDR1 LGHNA, CDR2 YNFKEQ. The CDR3 extends over 16 amino acids. V lost 0 bases and J lost 2; bases outside the gene matches: 6. Here the CDR3 DNA reads TGTGCCAGCAGCCAAGATGAACTAGCGGTACCCTACGAGCAGTACTTC. Translating it yields CASSQDELAVPYEQYF.

The rearrangement joins TRBV27 to TRBJ2-3; a possible D gene is TRBD1 (7 bases). From germline, CDR1 is MNHEY and CDR2 SMNVEV (reference sequence). The CDR3 contains 16 residues. V was pared by 4 bases and J by 3 bases, with 17 bases between. CDR3 nucleotide sequence: TGTGCCAGCAGTTCATACAGGGGAGGTGCGACAGATACGCAGTATTTT. Translation gives CASSSYRGGATDTQYF.

The chain is built from TRBV2 and TRBJ2-3; 12 bases fit TRBD2. The CDR3 consists of 14 residues. The germline V gene has CDR1 SNHLY and CDR2 FYNNEI. After removal of 8 bases from V and 7 bases from J, the junction contained 7 bases not matched to a gene. The CDR3 region has the DNA TGTGCCAGCGCGACTAGCGGGAGTTCAAATACGCAGTATTTT. It is translated as CASATSGSSNTQYF.

The chain is built from TRBV7-9 and TRBJ1-4, with D possibly being TRBD1 (5 bases). V lost 3 bases and J 7 bases, leaving 9 bases between the germline ends. Germline CDR1 is SEHNR and CDR2 is FQNEAQ (reference sequence). The CDR3 length is 13 residues. The CDR3 region is CASSLAGGEKLFF. The CDR3 DNA sequence: TGTGCCAGCAGCTTGGCGGGGGGTGAAAAACTGTTTTTT.

The V call is TRBV10-1, the J call TRBJ2-7; D unclear. Germline V gene data show CDR1 as WNHNN and CDR2 as SYGVQD (reference sequence). The CDR3 is 15 residues long. V lost 3 bases to trimming and J lost 5 bases, with 17 bases between them. The CDR3 region is CASSDHRAKFDEQYF. The CDR3 DNA reads as TGCGCCAGCAGTGACCATCGGGCCAAATTTGACGAGCAGTACTTC.

The V gene is TRBV19, the J gene TRBJ2-2; 12 nucleotides agree with TRBD2. Germline CDR1 is LNHDA and CDR2 is SQIVND (reference sequence). V lost 10 bases, J lost 3 bases, and 6 bases stayed unmatched. The CDR3 length is 15 residues. Written as DNA, the CDR3 is TGTGCCACCAGACTAGCGGGAGAGGACACCGGGGAGCTGTTTTTT. Its translation: CATRLAGEDTGELFF.

This clone was counted once. The V and J genes are TRBV28 and TRBJ2-5, with D perhaps matching TRBD2 (6 bases). The ends were cut back, 4 bases at V and 3 bases at J, with 12 bases in the middle. CDR1 MDHEN and CDR2 SYDVKM come from the germline V gene. This CDR3 region has 14 residues. CDR3 sequence (DNA): TGTGCCAGCAGTTCCGACGCGGGGAAAGAGACCCAGTACTTC. This codes for CASSSDAGKETQYF.

This chain joins TRBV6-2 or TRBV6-3 and TRBJ2-7, with 7 positions matching TRBD2. The CDR3 consists of 18 residues. J was trimmed by 4 bases and V by 2 bases; bases with no gene match: 17. Per the germline V gene, CDR1 is MNHEY and CDR2 is SVGEGT. CDR3 sequence reads: CASSYNLLGSREWYEQYF. For the CDR3, the DNA is TGTGCCAGCAGTTACAACCTCCTCGGATCGCGGGAGTGGTACGAGCAGTACTTC.

V gene TRBV20-1 combines with J gene TRBJ2-7; D gene ambiguous. The CDR3 covers 13 residues. CDR1 and CDR2 (germline): DFQATT, SNEGSKA (reference sequence). Deletions cut 3 bases from V and 3 bases from J, with 12 bases between. The CDR3 DNA reads TGCAGTGCTAGTGGGCTGTCGGGCTACGAGCAGTACTTC. Encoded protein: CSASGLSGYEQYF.

The sample holds a few counts of this clone. The same CDR3 is also encoded by other DNA sequences in this sample. The chain links TRBV29-1 to TRBJ1-1; no firm D call. V was clipped by 3 bases and J by 8 bases, with 7 bases between them. Germline CDR1 SQVTM, CDR2 ANQGSEA. This CDR3 contains 10 residues. The CDR3 sequence: CSVDTDEAFF. CDR3 bases: TGCAGCGTTGACACGGACGAAGCTTTCTTT. The variable domain in full, completed from reference TRBV29-1 and TRBJ1-1, reads SAVISQKPSRDICQRGTSLTIQCQVDSQVTMMFWYRQQPGQSLTLIATANQGSEATYESGFVIDKFPISRPNLTFSTLTVSNMSPEDSSIYLCSVDTDEAFFGQGTRLTVV.

Here the CDR3 reads CASRTGTSDTDTQYF. The CDR3 region has the DNA TGCGCCAGCCGGACCGGGACTAGCGACACAGATACGCAGTATTTT. The gene calls are TRBV5-1 and TRBJ2-3; TRBD2 matches at 10 bases. With V trimmed by 7 bases and J by 2 bases, 7 bases remained unmatched. This CDR3 is 15 amino acids long. Germline-derived CDR1 and CDR2 are SGHRS and YFSETQ.

The rearrangement uses TRBV10-2 and TRBJ2-5; no clear D gene. Trimming removed 1 base from V and 2 bases from J, with 11 bases in between. Germline-derived CDR1 and CDR2 are WSHSY and SAAADI. The CDR3 has 15 residues. CDR3 sequence: CASSEFGNHQETQYF. In DNA, the CDR3 is TGCGCCAGCAGTGAGTTCGGCAACCATCAAGAGACCCAGTACTTC.

This chain uses TRBV5-5 with TRBJ1-2; 7 bases match TRBD1. CDR1 is SGHKS, CDR2 YYEKEE, per germline (reference sequence). V shed 2 bases, J shed 4 bases, and the junction held 8 bases outside the gene matches. This CDR3 has 15 residues. The CDR3 DNA reads as TGTGCCAGCAGCTTCGGGACAGCGCCAATCTATGGCTACACCTTC. Its translation is CASSFGTAPIYGYTF.